One sample yielded the 14 T cell receptor beta chains listed below, sequenced in a study of T cell responses to AZD1222 COVID-19 vaccine. Method: immunoSEQ multiplex PCR; TCRdb's copy keeps in-frame clones and lacks some. The sample includes around 85,000 clones, 80% to 90% of them seen just once. Sequences were derived from peripheral blood, sampled on day 0 of AZD1222 vaccination. The receptors were gathered from an adult in good health.

The count of this clone is one. This chain connects TRBV3-1 (or the pseudogene TRBV3-2) to TRBJ2-3, with D possibly matching TRBD1 (5 bases). V lost 5 bases to trimming and J lost 6 bases, with 9 bases between them. Germline CDR1 reads LGHDT; CDR2 reads YNNKEL (reference sequence). The length of the CDR3 is 12 residues. CDR3 in DNA: TGTGCCAGCAGCGGATCAGGGGATACGCAGTATTTT. Translating it yields CASSGSGDTQYF.

The J gene is TRBJ1-1, the V gene TRBV3-1 (or the pseudogene TRBV3-2); D uncertain. Germline values: CDR1 LGHDT, CDR2 YNNKEL (reference sequence). The V end lost 5 bases, the J end lost 5 bases, and 9 bases lay between the germline ends. The CDR3 covers 12 residues. CDR3 bases: TGTGCCAGCAGCTATCAGAGGACTGAAGCTTTCTTT. Amino acid sequence: CASSYQRTEAFF.

The chain employs TRBV5-1 and TRBJ1-6, with D unclear. Germline values: CDR1 SGHRS, CDR2 YFSETQ. The CDR3 is made up of 14 amino acids. The germline V and J ends were trimmed by 0 bases and 6 bases, with 7 bases remaining between them. Here the CDR3 reads CASSLAGANSPLHF. In DNA form, the CDR3 reads TGCGCCAGCAGCTTGGCGGGTGCTAATTCACCCCTCCACTTT. Based on the CDR3 plus reference TRBV5-1 and TRBJ1-6, the full variable domain is KAGVTQTPRYLIKTRGQQVTLSCSPISGHRSVSWYQQTPGQGLQFLFEYFSETQRNKGNFPGRFSGRQFSNSRSEMNVSTLELGDSALYLCASSLAGANSPLHFGNGTRLTVT.

The chain employs TRBV5-1 and TRBJ2-3; D unclear. The V end lost 8 bases, the J end lost 2 bases, and 12 bases lay between the germline ends. The CDR3 contains 13 residues. Germline CDR1 is SGHRS and CDR2 is YFSETQ. The CDR3 nucleotides are TGCGCCAGTTCGGACGGATTCACAGATACGCAGTATTTT. Translated, it gives CASSDGFTDTQYF.

This chain connects TRBV13 to TRBJ2-1, with no clear D. Trimming removed 6 bases at V and 2 bases at J, with 11 bases between. CDR1 is PRHDT and CDR2 is FYEKMQ in the germline V gene (reference sequence). The CDR3 has 14 amino acids. The CDR3 spells CASRRESTYNEQFF. The CDR3, as DNA: TGTGCCAGCAGGCGAGAAAGTACCTACAATGAGCAGTTCTTC.

V is TRBV6-5 and J is TRBJ2-7; the D gene is possibly TRBD2 (7 bases). This CDR3 spans 15 amino acids. The V end was cut by 5 bases, the J end by 2 bases, with 16 bases between. The germline CDR1 and CDR2 sequences are MNHEY and SVGAGI. DNA for the CDR3: TGTGCCAGCAGTCTAAGGGGGGGGGCCCCCTACGAGCAGTACTTC. This encodes CASSLRGGAPYEQYF.

The chain combines TRBV9 with TRBJ2-5; D possibly corresponds to TRBD2 (6 bases). CDR1 SGDLS and CDR2 YYNGEE come from the germline V gene. Between the trimmed V and J ends, which lost 0 bases and 2 bases, there was a span of 11 bases. The CDR3 contains 15 residues. Here the CDR3 reads CASSVGESGQETQYF. Here the CDR3 DNA reads TGTGCCAGCAGCGTAGGGGAAAGCGGGCAAGAGACCCAGTACTTC.

The CDR3 protein is CASSQVTIPGANVLTF. Here the CDR3 DNA reads TGCGCCAGCAGCCAAGTTACCATTCCTGGGGCCAACGTCCTGACTTTC. The genes are TRBV4-1 and TRBJ2-6; D remains unclear. The CDR3 extends over 16 amino acids. CDR1 MGHRA and CDR2 YSYEKL come from the germline V gene. Trimming removed 1 base from V and 2 bases from J, with 9 bases in between.

The chain uses TRBV7-2 and TRBJ1-1; the D is unclear. The CDR3 is 15 amino acids. CDR1 and CDR2 from the germline V gene are SGHTA and FQGNSA. V lost 6 bases, J lost 2 bases, and 16 bases lay in between. This CDR3 reads CASRTLSLSNTEAFF. CDR3 bases: TGTGCCAGCAGGACACTATCCTTGAGCAACACTGAAGCTTTCTTT.

The chain combines TRBV6-5 with TRBJ2-7; TRBD2 matches 7 bases. V lost 4 bases, J lost 3 bases, and 3 bases stayed unmatched. Germline V gene data show CDR1 as MNHEY and CDR2 as SVGAGI. The CDR3 covers 13 residues. CDR3 residues: CASSLGLIYEQYF. The CDR3 coding sequence is TGTGCCAGCAGTTTGGGACTAATCTACGAGCAGTACTTC.

The chain employs TRBV4-1 and TRBJ1-5; D unresolved. Germline loops: CDR1 MGHRA, CDR2 YSYEKL. CDR3 length: 13 amino acids. V was trimmed by 4 bases and J by 5 bases, leaving 9 bases between them. The CDR3 sequence: CASSPQGYQPQHF. The DNA of the CDR3 is TGCGCCAGCAGCCCTCAAGGGTATCAGCCCCAGCATTTT.

In its sample, this clone was seen a few times. The rearrangement joins TRBV30 to TRBJ1-1; a weak D match, TRBD1 (6 bases). The V end lost 4 bases, the J end lost 1 base, and 16 bases lay between the germline ends. Germline V gene data show CDR1 as GTSNPN and CDR2 as SVGIG (reference sequence). The CDR3 has 15 amino acids. The CDR3 sequence: CAWNFRDTSNTEAFF. The CDR3 DNA is TGTGCCTGGAACTTTCGGGACACATCGAACACTGAAGCTTTCTTT.

The chain links TRBV29-1 to TRBJ2-2; D is ambiguous. The CDR3 covers 13 residues. V lost 5 bases and J lost 6, with 13 bases in between. Germline V lookup: CDR1 SQVTM, CDR2 ANQGSEA. This CDR3 reads CSVTPAMAGELFF. The CDR3 coding sequence is TGCAGCGTTACTCCCGCCATGGCCGGGGAGCTGTTTTTT.

V and J are TRBV5-5 and TRBJ2-7, with 7 positions matching TRBD1. The J segment lost 3 bases and the V segment lost 2 bases, leaving 11 bases of the junction unmatched. The CDR3 loop spans 16 amino acids. Per germline, CDR1 SGHKS and CDR2 YYEKEE (reference sequence). Here the CDR3 reads CASSFDTGVVGYEQYF. The DNA for the CDR3 is TGTGCCAGCAGCTTTGACACAGGGGTTGTAGGCTACGAGCAGTACTTC.